The present TCR beta chain was sequenced within a study of cytomegalovirus exposure and HLA in healthy donors (dated by TCRdb to about 2017). In terms of the full investigation: An earlier analysis of 587 of the donors reported around 280 Gb of sequence data and 100 million to 120 million unique TCR beta sequences obtained from around 190 million T cells. Genome-wide SNP genotypes for about three fifths of the 666 donors were used in a later genetic analysis, which treated that subset as a discovery cohort. Donor age, sex, ethnicity and CMV serostatus were collected together with the repertoire data. All discovery cohort repertoires had been generated using a single sequencing platform. The number of donors typed differed by locus, with 629-630 for A, B, C, DRB1 and DQB1, 522 for DQA1, 600 to 610 for DPA1, and some 450 for DPB1. The later analysis used no new phenotypic data to find candidate immune exposures, relying instead on TCR beta sequences and their occurrence across donors. Of the roughly 410 genotyped donors, approximately 81% were placed in the genetic ancestry cluster associated with self-reported Caucasian donors. Roughly 300 gigabases of sequencing data and 91 million or so unique TCR sequences made up an early release that covered several hundred HLA-typed donors. The study was designed to test whether signatures of past pathogen exposure could be identified by cataloging public T cell receptors. The T cell repertoires of around 670 subjects were profiled by immunosequencing and related to cytomegalovirus serostatus. Because of strong linkage in the cohort, roughly five DR-DQ haplotypes were treated as single units for association and clustering. HLA typing included class I and class II loci at four-digit resolution. An earlier analysis of about 620 of the donors applied high-throughput TCR beta sequencing to assess whether each TCR beta V gene segment acted as functional or pseudogenic. Among 398 genotyped donors of the cohort, an average of around 240,000 unique TCR beta nucleotide sequences were sequenced per donor, about a sixth of them non-productive. Besides the first cohort of around 670 subjects, a separate validation cohort made up of 120 different subjects was used. A later analysis re-examined previously published TCR beta repertoires from more than 600 donors and added high-resolution HLA genotyping to investigate patterns of TCR occurrence. The study combined high-throughput TCR immunosequencing, statistical association of individual TCRs with disease status, and machine learning to predict cytomegalovirus infection status.

In regard to this clone: The antigen it recognizes is unknown. Nothing much larger sits one base from this clone, and base qualities are not available.

Overall study outcomes, separate from this receptor: It was suggested by the authors that the approach could potentially be generalized to other disease states and immunological phenotypes. In a later analysis, most CMV-associated TCR beta chains were found to appear HLA-restricted, with HLA associations seemingly driven largely by CMV exposure. In a later analysis, the rate of TCR association differed among HLA loci, with DRB1 alleles having the most associated TCRs and HLA-C alleles having the fewest. The cohort was sequenced for TCR beta chains only, and without alpha or paired-chain data the features that could be detected were limited. Because HLA typing was missing for some donors at each locus, association tests included only the typed subset. A later analysis associated some 17,000 TCR beta sequences with specific HLA alleles at a false discovery rate of 0.05. The classifier was reported to diagnose cytomegalovirus status with high specificity and sensitivity in both the original cohort and the validation cohort. Immune exposure information for the cohort was limited to CMV serostatus. Broadly in line with IMGT annotations, most TCR beta V segments showed up in productive rearrangements about 87% or about 30% of the time in an earlier analysis of 450 to 750 of the donors. In vitro tests confirmed that a few of the cytomegalovirus-associated TCR beta chains recognize cytomegalovirus antigens. Strong co-occurrence of HLA alleles, especially DR and DQ, made assigning TCR associations to individual alleles difficult. The earlier analysis of 587 of the donors excluded 15 to 20 rarely observed V segments, including chromosome 9 orphons, because counts were too low. In a later genetic analysis, fewer N-insertions in productive TCRs were reported among donors in an Asian-associated ancestry cluster than the approximately 630-donor mean. Correlated functional status among segregating V segments might reflect linkage disequilibrium, but an unknown experimental factor could not be ruled out. While some public TCRs were present in many individuals, most TCR sequences turned up only very rarely across donors. A later genetic analysis associated a missense DCLRE1C variant with V-gene and J-gene trimming of TCR beta chains, and an independent cohort replicated the association. A cluster of highly shared sequence variants was judged likely to represent a technical artifact of the sequencing pipeline. The presence/absence analyses assumed that sequencing depth was roughly uniform across donors, and that assumption may not be true. A later analysis reported that several top co-occurrence clusters appeared linked to parvovirus B19, influenza, CMV and Epstein-Barr virus. A further reported finding was that TCR beta sequences accurately predicted the HLA-A and HLA-B alleles for most subjects in the first cohort. The study gave a list of 150 to 200 TCR beta chains associated with cytomegalovirus. Compared with equally common non-associated chains, HLA-associated TCR beta chains in a later analysis were more clonally expanded and had lower generation probabilities.

The cohort consisted of hundreds of healthy bone marrow donors. All cohort members were sampled while nominally healthy, although unrecorded immune exposures were likely present. The donor was CMV seronegative and belonged to the group of 320 or so seronegative cohort members. A peripheral blood sample was collected from each donor, and TCR beta sequencing was performed on peripheral blood mononuclear cells. The Qiagen DNeasy Blood Extraction Kit was used to extract genomic DNA from the blood cell samples. Library preparation was by the immunoSEQ multiplex PCR assay. For the multiplex PCR, a mixture combining 60 forward primers for TCR Vbeta segments and 13 reverse primers for TCR Jbeta segments was used. Amplification of the CDR3 region of rearranged TCR beta genes was performed with a multiplex PCR assay on genomic DNA. The Illumina HiSeq System was used to sequence the amplified TCR beta libraries as 87-base-pair reads. Processing in the source paper ran as follows. Across the roughly 600 repertoires, a later analysis counted approximately 83 million unique TCR beta chains, around 10 million of which were shared by at least two donors. Raw reads were error-corrected and collapsed into unique sequences with a nearest-neighbor algorithm that merged closely related sequences to remove PCR and sequencing errors. To assign V, D and J gene segments, CDR3 sequences were aligned to IMGT reference sequences. For a sequence to be retained, a match of at least six nucleotides to both a V gene segment and a J gene segment was required. A rearrangement was called productive if the CDR3 had no stop codons and remained in frame with V and J, and every other rearrangement was called non-productive. CDR3 was defined by IMGT convention, running from the second conserved V-encoded cysteine to the conserved J-encoded phenylalanine. The earlier analysis of about 570 of the donors excluded any sequence lacking an unambiguous match to a single V gene segment. In an earlier analysis of roughly 600 of the donors, a V segment was called functional when productive rearrangements were above 56.7%, and segregating when the standard deviation between donors exceeded 5%. To diagnose cytomegalovirus status from the catalog of TCR beta chain sequences, a statistical classification framework was built. In a later analysis, TCR nucleotide sequences were compared against IMGT/GENE-DB human TR gene sequences so that V and J genes could be assigned. In a later analysis, CDR3 sequences and most-parsimonious VDJ recombination scenarios were assigned using the TCRdist pipeline. In a later analysis, each TCR beta chain was defined by its CDR3 amino acid sequence together with its V-gene family, and reads lacking a unique V-gene family were excluded. In a later analysis, 550 to 650 highly shared, low-generation-probability nucleotide sequences were removed to address suspected cross-contamination and a sequencing artifact. In a later analysis, a clonal expansion index for each public chain was calculated from normalized within-repertoire ranks of inferred template counts. A later analysis computed generation probabilities with a VDJ recombination model fitted to out-of-frame rearrangements, and checked the results against IGoR. A later analysis scored TCR-TCR, TCR-HLA and TCR-CMV co-occurrence with hypergeometric tests, applying a repertoire-size bias correction to TCR pairs. To estimate false discovery rates, a later analysis permuted the HLA or CMV assignments 20 times. A later analysis grouped co-occurring TCRs with DBSCAN, adding TCRdist sequence similarity when clustering within HLA-allele-positive subsets. Co-occurrence clustering excluded repertoires with fewer than 30,000 or more than 120,000 public chains, plus five with anomalous nucleotide sharing. This is the immuneACCESS table as TCRdb keeps it, with only in-frame sequences that have V and J called. A part of the clones is gone; compared with another copy, unresolved V genes explain less than half, and the rest is unexplained. Clone size and the V and J calls come from that table; the DNA yielded D and trimming. The sample records 150,000 or so clones, roughly 78% of which are singletons. Jointly, the top ten make up 3% to 3.5% of the sample.

The sequencing sample was made of PBMCs. The clonotype was recovered from a woman aged 35 to 49 in good health and CMV-seronegative.

For the CDR3, the sequence is CAISAGINQPQHF. The base sequence is TGTGCCATCAGTGCAGGGATCAATCAGCCCCAGCATTTT. The sequence joins TRBV10-3 to TRBJ1-5; a tentative D match to TRBD1 spans 5 bases. V gives up 4 bases and J gives up 3 bases, and the segment between their germline ends measures 7 bases. The germline V gene gives CDR1 as ENHRY and CDR2 as SYGVKD. The cysteine opens and the phenylalanine closes a CDR3 of 13 amino acids. Here the CDR3 DNA is all that survives: 39 bases in frame from base 1.